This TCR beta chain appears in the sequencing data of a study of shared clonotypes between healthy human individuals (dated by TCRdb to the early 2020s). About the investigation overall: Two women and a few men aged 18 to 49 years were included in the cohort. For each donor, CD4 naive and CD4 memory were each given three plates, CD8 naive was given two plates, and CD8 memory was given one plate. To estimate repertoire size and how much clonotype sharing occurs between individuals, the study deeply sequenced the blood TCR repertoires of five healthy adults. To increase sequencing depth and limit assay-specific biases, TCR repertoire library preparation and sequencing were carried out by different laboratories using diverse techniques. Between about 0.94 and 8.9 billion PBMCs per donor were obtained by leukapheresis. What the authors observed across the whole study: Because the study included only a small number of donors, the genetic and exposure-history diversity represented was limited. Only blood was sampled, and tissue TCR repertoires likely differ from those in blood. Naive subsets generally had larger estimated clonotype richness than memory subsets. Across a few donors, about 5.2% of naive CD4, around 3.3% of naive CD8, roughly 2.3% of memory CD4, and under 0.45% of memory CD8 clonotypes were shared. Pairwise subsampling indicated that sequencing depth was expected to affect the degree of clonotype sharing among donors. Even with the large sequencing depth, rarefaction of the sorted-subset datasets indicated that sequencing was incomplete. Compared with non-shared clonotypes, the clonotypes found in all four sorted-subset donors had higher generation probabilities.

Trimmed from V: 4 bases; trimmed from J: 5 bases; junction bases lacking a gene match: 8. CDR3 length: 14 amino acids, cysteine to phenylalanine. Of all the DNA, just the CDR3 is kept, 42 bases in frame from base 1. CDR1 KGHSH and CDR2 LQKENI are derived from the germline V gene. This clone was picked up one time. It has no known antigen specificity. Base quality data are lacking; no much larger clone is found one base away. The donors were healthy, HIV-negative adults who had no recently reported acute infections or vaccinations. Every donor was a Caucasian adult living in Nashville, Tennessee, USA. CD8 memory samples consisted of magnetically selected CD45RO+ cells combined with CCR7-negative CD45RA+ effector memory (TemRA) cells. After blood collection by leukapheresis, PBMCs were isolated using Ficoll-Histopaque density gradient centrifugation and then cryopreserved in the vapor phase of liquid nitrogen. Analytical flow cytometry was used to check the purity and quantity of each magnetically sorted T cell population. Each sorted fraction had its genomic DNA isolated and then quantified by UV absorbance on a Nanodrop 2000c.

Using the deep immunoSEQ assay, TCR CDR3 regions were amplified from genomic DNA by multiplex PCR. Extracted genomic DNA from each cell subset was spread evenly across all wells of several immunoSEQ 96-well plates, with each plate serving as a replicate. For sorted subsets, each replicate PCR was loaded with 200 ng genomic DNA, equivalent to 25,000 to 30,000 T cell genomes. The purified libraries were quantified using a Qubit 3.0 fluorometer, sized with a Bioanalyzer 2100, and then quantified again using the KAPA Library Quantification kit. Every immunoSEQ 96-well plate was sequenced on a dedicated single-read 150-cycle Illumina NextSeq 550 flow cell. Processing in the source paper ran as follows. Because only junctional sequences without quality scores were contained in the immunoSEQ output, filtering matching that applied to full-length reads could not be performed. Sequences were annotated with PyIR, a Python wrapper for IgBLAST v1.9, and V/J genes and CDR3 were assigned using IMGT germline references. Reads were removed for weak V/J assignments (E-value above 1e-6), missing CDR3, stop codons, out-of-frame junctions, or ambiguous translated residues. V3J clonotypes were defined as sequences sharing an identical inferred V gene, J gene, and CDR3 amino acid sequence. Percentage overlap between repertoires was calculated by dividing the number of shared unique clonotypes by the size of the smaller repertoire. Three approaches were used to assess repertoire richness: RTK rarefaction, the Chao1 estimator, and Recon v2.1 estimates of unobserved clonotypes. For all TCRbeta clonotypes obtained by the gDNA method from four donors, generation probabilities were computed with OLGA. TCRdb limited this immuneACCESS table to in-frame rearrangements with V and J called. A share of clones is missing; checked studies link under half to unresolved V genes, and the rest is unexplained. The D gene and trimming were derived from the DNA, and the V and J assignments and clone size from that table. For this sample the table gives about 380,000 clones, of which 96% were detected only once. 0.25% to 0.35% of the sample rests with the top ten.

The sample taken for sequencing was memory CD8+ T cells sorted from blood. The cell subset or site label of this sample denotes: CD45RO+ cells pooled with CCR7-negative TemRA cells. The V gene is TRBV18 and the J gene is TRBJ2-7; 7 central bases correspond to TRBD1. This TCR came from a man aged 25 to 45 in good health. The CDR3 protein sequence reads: CASSRRDSRDEQYF. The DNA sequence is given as TGTGCCAGCTCACGTAGGGACAGCCGTGACGAGCAGTACTTC.